The 24 T cell receptor beta chains in this list originate from one sample, sequenced in a study of T cell repertoires in cytomegalovirus infection (dated by TCRdb to between 2019 and 2020). The treatment or condition tag for this specimen amounts to: in vitro stimulation with specific CMV peptide epitopes to enrich CMV-specific T cells. These receptors lack a known antigen. The sample was run on an Illumina HiSeq 1500. The public reads were quality trimmed at Q25 with fastp and then assembled into clones with MiXCR by TCRdb, keeping productive beta chains. One record per CDR3 amino acid sequence lists the most common genes and DNA. The sample table contains fewer than 950,000 distinct CDR3 sequences; only one count was recorded for less than 35% of them. About an eighth of the sample lies in the top ten. The source material was cultured CD8+ T cells from PBMCs, sampled from culture after CMV antigen stimulation. The origin of the receptors is a human donor in good health (CMV status not recorded). Some clones in this sample may be carry-over from other donors' samples.

This clonotype has a handful of counts. CDR3 protein: CASSDWGKGYNEQFF. The CDR3 nucleotides read TGTGCCAGCAGTGATTGGGGTAAAGGCTACAATGAGCAGTTCTTC. The chain is built from TRBV2 and TRBJ2-1; D is ambiguous. The CDR3 runs to 15 residues. Looked up from germline, CDR1 is SNHLY and CDR2 is FYNNEI. V was trimmed by 3 bases and J by 3 bases, leaving 12 bases between them.

The table lists this clonotype with a count of one. The rearrangement uses TRBV7-6 and TRBJ1-1, with a tentative D call TRBD1 (5 bases). The germline V gene has CDR1 SGHVS and CDR2 FNYEAQ. The length of the CDR3 is 14 residues. The germline V and J ends were trimmed by 5 bases and 1 base, with 11 bases remaining between them. Here the CDR3 reads CASSPVRENTEAFF. In DNA, the CDR3 is TGTGCCAGCAGCCCCGTCAGGGAGAACACTGAAGCTTTCTTT.

This clonotype was picked up many times. In DNA, the CDR3 is TGTGCCAGCAGCTTGAGAGGGGTGGACACTGAAGCTTTCTTT. It encodes CASSLRGVDTEAFF. This chain connects TRBV11-2 to TRBJ1-1; D might be TRBD1 (5 bases). CDR3 size: 14 residues. V lost 3 bases, J lost 3 bases, and 11 bases lay in between. CDR1 SGHAT and CDR2 FQNNGV come from the germline V gene.

This clonotype was counted once. Mismatch with germline at one junction end may stem from a read error. The chain carries TRBV10-3 and TRBJ1-1; D is unresolved. The germline V gene has CDR1 ENHRY and CDR2 SYGVKD. The CDR3 sequence is 14 residues long. DNA for the CDR3: TGTGCCATTAGTGACGCCGACGGAGACACTGAAGCTTTCTTT. This sequence encodes CAISDADGDTEAFF.

The chain is built from TRBV7-9 and TRBJ1-6; D not certain. This CDR3 region has 15 residues. V was pared by 5 bases and J by 8 bases, with 16 bases between. Germline-derived CDR1 and CDR2 are SEHNR and FQNEAQ (reference sequence). The CDR3 DNA sequence: TGTGCCAGCAGCCCCTGGGAGGGCCCCGATTCACCCCTCCACTTT. It is translated as CASSPWEGPDSPLHF.

The chain has TRBV5-1 and TRBJ2-3; D not certain. CDR3 length: 15 amino acids. Per germline, CDR1 SGHRS and CDR2 YFSETQ. V was pared by 1 base and J by 0 bases, with 9 bases between. CDR3 in DNA: TGCGCCAGCAGCTTGTTTGAACTCAGCACAGATACGCAGTATTTT. Protein sequence: CASSLFELSTDTQYF.

This rearrangement joins TRBV5-8 to TRBJ1-1, with a tentative D call TRBD1 (5 bases). V was cut by 3 bases and J by 2 bases, with 20 bases left in between. The CDR3 runs 17 residues. The germline V gene encodes CDR1 SGHTS and CDR2 YDEGEE. The CDR3 reads CASSWTREGIRNTEAFF. In DNA form, the CDR3 reads TGTGCCAGCAGCTGGACCAGGGAGGGGATCCGCAACACTGAAGCTTTCTTT.

This chain connects TRBV5-4 to TRBJ1-1; the D gene is possibly TRBD1 (6 bases). The CDR3 totals 13 residues. Trimming left V 3 bases short and J 7 bases short, with 13 bases between. Germline V gene lookup returns CDR1 SGHNT and CDR2 YYREEE (reference sequence). The CDR3 DNA sequence: TGTGCCAGCAGCTCCGGGACACCCCATGAAGCTTTCTTT. This sequence encodes CASSSGTPHEAFF.

Only one count was recorded for this clonotype. The V call is TRBV2, the J call TRBJ1-2; 9 bases agree with TRBD1. Germline CDR1 reads SNHLY; CDR2 reads FYNNEI. The CDR3 contains 12 residues. Trimming took 7 bases from V and 8 from J; bases not matched to a gene: 5. CDR3 sequence: CASNRDREGYTF. In DNA, the CDR3 is TGTGCCAGCAACCGGGACAGGGAAGGCTACACCTTC.

This clonotype was seen at least ten times. The chain joins TRBV12-3 or TRBV12-4 to TRBJ2-2, with 9 bases lining up with TRBD1. The V gene end was trimmed by 6 bases and the J gene end by 4 bases; junction bases not matched to a gene: 6. CDR3 length: 15 amino acids. The CDR3 DNA reads as TGTGCCAGCAGCCCCAGACAGGGGGGCACCGGGGAGCTGTTTTTT. Its translation: CASSPRQGGTGELFF.

This chain links TRBV25-1 with TRBJ1-5, with TRBD1 matching 12 bases. This CDR3 is built from 14 residues. Germline V gene lookup returns CDR1 MGHDK and CDR2 SYGVNS. J was trimmed by 3 bases and V by 10 bases; bases with no gene match: 4. CDR3 DNA sequence: TGTGCCACCGGGACAGGGGGCTACAATCAGCCCCAGCATTTT. It is translated as CATGTGGYNQPQHF.

There are a few counts of this clonotype. One junction end does not reproduce the germline sequence, and a read error may be involved. V is TRBV7-7 and J is TRBJ2-1; no firm D call. The CDR3 length is 15 residues. In germline, CDR1 is SSHAT, CDR2 FNYEAQ (reference sequence). The CDR3 loop reads CASSLALPSRNEQFF. Written as DNA, the CDR3 is TGTGCTAGCAGCTTAGCCCTACCTTCGAGAAATGAGCAGTTCTTC.

The sample holds a few counts of this clonotype. The chain joins TRBV6-1 to TRBJ2-2; D gene ambiguous. The V end lost 1 base, the J end lost 6 bases, and 12 bases lay between the germline ends. The CDR3 is made up of 15 amino acids. Looked up from germline, CDR1 is MNHNS and CDR2 is SASEGT. This CDR3 reads CASSEEPLVAGELFF. The CDR3 DNA follows: TGTGCCAGCAGTGAAGAACCCCTAGTCGCCGGGGAGCTGTTTTTT.

The table lists this clonotype with a few counts. This chain connects TRBV28 to TRBJ2-2; the D is unclear. This CDR3 contains 12 residues. The V gene's germline CDR1 is MDHEN and CDR2 SYDVKM. V gave up 2 bases and J gave up 5 bases, with 3 bases separating them. The CDR3 sequence: CASSLQTGELFF. In DNA, the CDR3 is TGTGCCAGCAGTTTACAGACCGGGGAGCTGTTTTTT.

J is TRBJ2-7 and V is TRBV20-1; 7 nucleotides align to TRBD1. The junction had 3 bases not matched to a gene; V was cut back by 1 base and J by 0 bases. Per the germline V gene, CDR1 is DFQATT and CDR2 is SNEGSKA (reference sequence). The CDR3 has 14 residues. In DNA, the CDR3 is TGCAGTGCTAGAGTTGGGACAGTCTCCTACGAGCAGTACTTC. Protein: CSARVGTVSYEQYF.

This clonotype has a count of ten or more. This sequence joins TRBV7-8 and TRBJ2-7; 7 bases fit TRBD2. The CDR3 is 13 amino acids. From germline, CDR1 is SGHVS and CDR2 FQNEAQ. With V trimmed by 3 bases and J by 1 base, 0 bases remained unmatched. CDR3 sequence: CASSFGGSYEQYV. DNA of the CDR3: TGTGCCAGCAGCTTCGGGGGGTCCTACGAGCAGTACGTC.

This clonotype was detected a few times. V gene TRBV9 combines with J gene TRBJ1-2; D unresolved. The CDR3 is 12 residues long. Trimming removed 3 bases at V and 7 bases at J, with 10 bases between. The germline gives CDR1 SGDLS, CDR2 YYNGEE. CDR3 protein: CASSAEAVGYTF. The DNA of the CDR3 is TGTGCCAGCAGCGCAGAAGCGGTTGGCTACACCTTC.

On this clonotype itself: One end of the junction varies from germline; a read error may be responsible. V usage is TRBV12-3 or TRBV12-4 and J usage is TRBJ2-3, with unresolved D. This CDR3 contains 14 residues. This chain's CDR3 is CANSFVYTTDTQYF. The CDR3 DNA follows: TGTGCCAACAGTTTCGTTTATACCACAGATACGCAGTATTTT.

The chain recombines TRBV7-6 with TRBJ2-3; 7 bases align to TRBD2. In germline, CDR1 is SGHVS, CDR2 FNYEAQ. Trimming at V came to 1 base and at J to 5 bases, leaving 0 bases not matched to a gene. The CDR3 loop spans 13 amino acids. The chain's CDR3 is CASSLERGDTQYF. CDR3 nucleotides: TGTGCCAGCAGCTTAGAGCGGGGAGATACGCAGTATTTT. Using reference TRBV7-6 and TRBJ2-3 for the parts outside the CDR3, the full variable domain is GAGVSQSPRYKVTKRGQDVALRCDPISGHVSLYWYRQALGQGPEFLTYFNYEAQQDKSGLPNDRFSAERPEGSISTLTIQRTEQRDSAMYRCASSLERGDTQYFGPGTRLTVL.

This clonotype was observed once. The chain couples TRBV3-1 to TRBJ1-6, with 7 bases that match TRBD1. V lost 4 bases and J lost 8; bases outside the gene matches: 20. This CDR3 has 19 residues. Germline CDR1 LGHDT, CDR2 YNNKEL (reference sequence). The CDR3 nucleotides are TGTGCCAGCAGCCCCTTATTGACTCAGGGGGACCCTAGAGATTCACCCCTCCACTTT. This codes for CASSPLLTQGDPRDSPLHF.

The rearrangement uses TRBV12-3 or TRBV12-4 and TRBJ2-1, with 10 bases identical to TRBD2. This CDR3 is built from 14 residues. The V gene end was trimmed by 6 bases and the J gene end by 7 bases; junction bases not matched to a gene: 6. The CDR3 bases are TGTGCCAGCAGGCAGCGGGGGGGCCTTAATGAGCAGTTCTTC. This codes for CASRQRGGLNEQFF.

This rearrangement joins TRBV19 to TRBJ2-2; D tentatively fits TRBD1 or TRBD2 (5 bases each). Trimming took off 7 bases at V and 6 bases at J, with 30 bases between the two ends. Germline assignment: CDR1 LNHDA and CDR2 SQIVND (reference sequence). The CDR3 covers 19 residues. CDR3 protein: CASMGRIGTRRTPPGELFF. In nucleotides, the CDR3 is TGTGCCAGTATGGGCCGTATAGGGACCAGGCGCACGCCACCCGGGGAGCTGTTTTTT.

The gene calls are TRBV5-1 and TRBJ1-5; a possible D gene is TRBD1 (6 bases). CDR1 and CDR2 from the germline V gene are SGHRS and YFSETQ. The CDR3 has 15 amino acids. V was cut by 2 bases and J by 6 bases, with 15 bases left in between. As DNA, the CDR3 is TGCGCCAGCAGCTTCGGCCAGGGGCAGGGTCAGCCCCAGCATTTT. Its translation is CASSFGQGQGQPQHF.

V and J are TRBV6-1 and TRBJ1-2; D gene uncertain. V lost 6 bases and J lost 5, with 16 bases in between. CDR3 length: 14 amino acids. Germline V lookup: CDR1 MNHNS, CDR2 SASEGT. The CDR3 DNA follows: TGTGCCAGCAGCGACACGGGTCGAGGGTATGGCTACACCTTC. This encodes CASSDTGRGYGYTF.